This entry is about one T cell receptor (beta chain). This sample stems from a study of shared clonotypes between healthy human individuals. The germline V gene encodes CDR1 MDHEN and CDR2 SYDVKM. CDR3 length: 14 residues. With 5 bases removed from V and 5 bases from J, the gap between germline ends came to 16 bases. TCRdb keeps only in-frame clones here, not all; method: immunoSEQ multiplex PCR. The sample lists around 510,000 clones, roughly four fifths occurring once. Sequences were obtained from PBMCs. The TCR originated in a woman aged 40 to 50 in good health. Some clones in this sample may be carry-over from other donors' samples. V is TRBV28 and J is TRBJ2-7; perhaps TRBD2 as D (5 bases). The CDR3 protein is CASSRARRFHEQYF. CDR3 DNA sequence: TGTGCCAGCAGTCGGGCCCGGAGGTTCCACGAGCAGTACTTC. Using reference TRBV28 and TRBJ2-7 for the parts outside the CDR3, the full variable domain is DVKVTQSSRYLVKRTGEKVFLECVQDMDHENMFWYRQDPGLGLRLIYFSYDVKMKEKGDIPEGYSVSREKKERFSLILESASTNQTSMYLCASSRARRFHEQYFGPGTRLTVT.